The T cell receptor beta chain described here comes from a study of blood T cell repertoires in COVID-19. Study-level background: Some COVID-19 samples were acute and others convalescent; all came from the United States, Italy and Spain. Nucleic acid was either cDNA or gDNA, and it came from T cells, B-cell-depleted T cells, or PBMCs.

Sequencing used immunoSEQ multiplex PCR; TCRdb keeps in-frame clones, though not all of them. In the table there are 200,000 to 250,000 clones, just under 85% of which are singletons. The CDR3 contains 14 residues. The V end was cut by 0 bases, the J end by 3 bases, with 9 bases between. The V gene's germline CDR1 is SGDLS and CDR2 YYNGEE. The sequence derives from a man older than 75 with acute or convalescent COVID-19. This rearrangement joins TRBV9 to TRBJ2-5, with a tentative D call TRBD2 (6 bases). Sequencing was carried out using peripheral blood. The CDR3 is CASSVATGEETQYF. The DNA of the CDR3 is TGTGCCAGCAGCGTAGCAACGGGAGAAGAGACCCAGTACTTC.